Below are 5 T cell receptor beta chains sequenced from a single sample in a study of T-cell reconstitution after alpha-beta-depleted transplantation in children. The TCRbeta library was prepared with unique molecular identifiers. TCRdb ran MiXCR on the PCR reads and lists one entry per CDR3 protein. The sample carries some 180,000 distinct CDR3 sequences, around 7% recorded once. The sample here was PBMCs, taken before TCRalphabeta/CD19-depleted stem cell transplant. These receptors were obtained from a boy between 2 and 10 years old with acute lymphoblastic leukemia, due to receive a stem cell transplant.

V and J are TRBV12-3 or TRBV12-4 and TRBJ2-7, with 10 bases lining up with TRBD1. The V and J ends lost 6 bases and 4 bases, in that order; junction bases with no gene match: 12. The CDR3 is made up of 16 amino acids. The CDR3 DNA reads as TGTGCCAGCAGCCTCACAGACAGGGGGCGTTTGTACGAGCAGTACTTC. Amino acids: CASSLTDRGRLYEQYF.

The J gene is TRBJ2-1, the V gene TRBV25-1; D is undetermined. This CDR3 comprises 14 residues. The germline V gene encodes CDR1 MGHDK and CDR2 SYGVNS. The germline V and J ends were trimmed by 4 bases and 6 bases, with 13 bases remaining between them. This chain's CDR3 is CASSVGNGRNEQFF. The CDR3 DNA sequence: TGTGCCAGCAGTGTCGGTAACGGACGCAATGAGCAGTTCTTC.

In this sample, this clonotype turned up many times. The V and J genes are TRBV10-3 and TRBJ1-6; D remains ambiguous. Germline V gives CDR1 ENHRY, CDR2 SYGVKD. CDR3 length: 14 residues. V shed 4 bases and J shed 8 bases, with 12 bases lying between them. CDR3 in DNA: TGTGCCATCAGTGCGGCGTCTCGGGATTCACCCCTCCACTTT. This sequence encodes CAISAASRDSPLHF.

This clonotype was detected ten times or more. The CDR3, as DNA: TGTGCCAGCAGCCAAGATGCCAGCACAGATACGCAGTATTTT. Translating it yields CASSQDASTDTQYF. This chain connects TRBV14 to TRBJ2-3, with no clear D. This CDR3 is 14 amino acids long. Per germline, CDR1 SGHDN and CDR2 FVKESK. V gave up 0 bases and J gave up 0 bases, with 4 bases separating them.

This clonotype came up many times. The genes are TRBV6-1 and TRBJ2-2, with no clear D. The CDR3 contains 12 residues. Deletions cut 7 bases from V and 0 bases from J, with 3 bases between. Germline V gives CDR1 MNHNS, CDR2 SASEGT. For the CDR3, the DNA is TGTGCCAGCATATCGAACACCGGGGAGCTGTTTTTT. It is translated as CASISNTGELFF.